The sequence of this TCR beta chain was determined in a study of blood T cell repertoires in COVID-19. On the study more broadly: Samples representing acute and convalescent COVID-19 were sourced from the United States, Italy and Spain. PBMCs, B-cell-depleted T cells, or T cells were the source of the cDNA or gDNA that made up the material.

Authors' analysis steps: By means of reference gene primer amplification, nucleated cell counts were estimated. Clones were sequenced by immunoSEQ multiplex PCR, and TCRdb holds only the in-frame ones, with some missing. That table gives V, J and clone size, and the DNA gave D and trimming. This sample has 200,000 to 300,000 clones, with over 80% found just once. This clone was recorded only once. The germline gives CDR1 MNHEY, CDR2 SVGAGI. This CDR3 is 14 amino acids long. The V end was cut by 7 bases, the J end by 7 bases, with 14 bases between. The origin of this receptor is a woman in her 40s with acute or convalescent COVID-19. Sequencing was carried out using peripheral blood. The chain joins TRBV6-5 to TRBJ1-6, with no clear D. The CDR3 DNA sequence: TGTGCCAGCACTTCCGGGTCGTCAAATTCACCCCTCCACTTT. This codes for CASTSGSSNSPLHF.